The present T cell receptor beta chain was sequenced within a study of radiation and T cells in renal cell carcinoma. The study's findings and limits: In blood, top tumor clones expanded by 2 weeks, shrinking by 4.

The sample's time point: blood 4 weeks post-SBRT, at nephrectomy. Noted treatment: 15 Gy SBRT to primary tumor, nephrectomy 4 weeks later. Clear cell pathology was present in this patient's renal cell carcinoma. Assay: immunoSEQ multiplex PCR; the TCRdb copy retains only in-frame clones and omits some. This sample carries around 170,000 clones, about nine tenths of them seen once, and the ten largest clones take roughly 10%. A word on this clone: Its target is not known.

Germline V CDR1 and CDR2: MNHNS, SASEGT. V was pared by 11 bases and J by 5 bases, with 13 bases of the junction left unmatched. This CDR3 contains 14 residues. The TCR was taken from a woman aged 45-65 years with renal cell carcinoma. The sequenced sample was blood, obtained from a patient whose treatment included radiotherapy and nephrectomy. The chain uses TRBV6-1 and TRBJ1-1, with 8 nucleotides matching TRBD1. CDR3 region: CAVEIGTGATEAFF. CDR3 nucleotides: TGTGCCGTAGAGATTGGGACAGGAGCGACTGAAGCTTTCTTT.